A single TCR beta chain is shown here with its context. Its antigen is not known. This entry belongs to a study of T cell responses to AZD1222 COVID-19 vaccine. Assay: immunoSEQ multiplex PCR; the TCRdb copy retains only in-frame clones and omits some. This repertoire shows some 150,000 clones, 90% to 95% found once; its top ten account for 2.5% to 3%. General study results and limits: Most donors were white British, females outnumbered males, and clonal diversity was possibly underestimated. The study found Spike-specific TCR breadth and depth rose after two AZD1222 doses.

The starting material was peripheral blood, obtained on day 0 of MenACWY control vaccination. The receptor was isolated from an adult in good health.

CDR3: CASSDGQGQKLFF. The CDR3 nucleotides read TGCGCCAGCAGCGACGGACAGGGGCAAAAACTGTTTTTT. The chain has TRBV5-1 and TRBJ1-4; 9 bases are a match to TRBD1. With V trimmed by 4 bases and J by 9 bases, 4 bases remained unmatched. The CDR3 has 13 amino acids. CDR1 SGHRS and CDR2 YFSETQ come from the germline V gene.